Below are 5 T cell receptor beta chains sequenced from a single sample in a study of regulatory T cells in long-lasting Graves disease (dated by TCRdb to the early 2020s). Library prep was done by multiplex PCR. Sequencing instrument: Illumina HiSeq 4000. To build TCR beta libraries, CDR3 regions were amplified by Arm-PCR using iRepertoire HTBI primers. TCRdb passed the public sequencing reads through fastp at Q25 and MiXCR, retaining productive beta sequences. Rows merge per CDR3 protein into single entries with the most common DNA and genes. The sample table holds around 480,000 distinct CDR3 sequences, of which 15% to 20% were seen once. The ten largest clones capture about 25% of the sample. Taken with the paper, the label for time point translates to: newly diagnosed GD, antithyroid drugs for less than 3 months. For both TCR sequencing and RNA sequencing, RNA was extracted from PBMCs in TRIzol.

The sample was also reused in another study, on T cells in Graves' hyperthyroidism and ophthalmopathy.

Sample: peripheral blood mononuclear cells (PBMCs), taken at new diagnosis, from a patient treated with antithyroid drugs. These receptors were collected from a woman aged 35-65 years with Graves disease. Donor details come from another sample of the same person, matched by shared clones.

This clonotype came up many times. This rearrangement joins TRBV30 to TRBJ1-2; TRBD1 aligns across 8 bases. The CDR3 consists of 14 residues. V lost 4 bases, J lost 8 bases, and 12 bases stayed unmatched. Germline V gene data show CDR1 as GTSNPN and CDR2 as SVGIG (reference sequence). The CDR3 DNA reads TGTGCCTGGACCTTTCCAGGGGGCATAAGGGGCTACACCTTC. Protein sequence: CAWTFPGGIRGYTF.

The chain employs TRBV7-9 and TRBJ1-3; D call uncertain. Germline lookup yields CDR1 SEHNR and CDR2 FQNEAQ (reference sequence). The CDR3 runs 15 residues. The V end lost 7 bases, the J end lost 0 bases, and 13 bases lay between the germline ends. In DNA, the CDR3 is TGTGCCAGCAACCTTGTGGATTACTCTGGAAACACCATATATTTT. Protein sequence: CASNLVDYSGNTIYF. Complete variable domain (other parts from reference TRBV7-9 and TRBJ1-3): DTGVSQNPRHKITKRGQNVTFRCDPISEHNRLYWYRQTLGQGPEFLTYFQNEAQLEKSRLLSDRFSAERPKGSFSTLEIQRTEQGDSAMYLCASNLVDYSGNTIYFGEGSWLTVV.

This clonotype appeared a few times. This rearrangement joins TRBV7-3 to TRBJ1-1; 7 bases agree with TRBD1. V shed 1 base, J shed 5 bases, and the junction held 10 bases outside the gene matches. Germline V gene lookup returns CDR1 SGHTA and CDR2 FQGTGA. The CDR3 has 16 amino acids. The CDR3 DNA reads TGTGCCAGCAGCTTAAAGATGGACAGGAGTCTGACTGAAGCTTTCTTT. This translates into CASSLKMDRSLTEAFF.

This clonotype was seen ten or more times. In nucleotides, the CDR3 is TGTGCCAGCAGCGGATGGGGTGAAGCTTTCTTT. This translates into CASSGWGEAFF. This sequence joins TRBV7-2 and TRBJ1-1; the D is unclear. V was pared by 5 bases and J by 7 bases, with 8 bases between. CDR3 size: 11 residues. CDR1 and CDR2 (germline): SGHTA, FQGNSA. Full variable domain (outside the CDR3, taken from reference TRBV7-2 and TRBJ1-1): GAGVSQSPSNKVTEKGKDVELRCDPISGHTALYWYRQSLGQGLEFLIYFQGNSAPDKSGLPSDRFSAERTGGSVSTLTIQRTQQEDSAVYLCASSGWGEAFFGQGTRLTVV.

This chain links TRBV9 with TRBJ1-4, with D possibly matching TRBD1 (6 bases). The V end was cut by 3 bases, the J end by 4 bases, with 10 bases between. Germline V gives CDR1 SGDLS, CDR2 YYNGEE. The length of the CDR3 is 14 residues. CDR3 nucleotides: TGTGCCAGCAGCGAGGACAGCTATAATGAAAAACTGTTTTTT. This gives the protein CASSEDSYNEKLFF. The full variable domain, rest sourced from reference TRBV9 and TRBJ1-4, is DSGVTQTPKHLITATGQRVTLRCSPRSGDLSVYWYQQSLDQGLQFLIQYYNGEERAKGNILERFSAQQFPDLHSELNLSSLELGDSALYFCASSEDSYNEKLFFGSGTQLSVL.